Described below is a single TCR beta chain sequence and its context. As yet, its antigen is unknown. This sample stems from a study of cytomegalovirus exposure and HLA in healthy donors. Whole-study results and caveats: Diagnosis of cytomegalovirus status made by the classifier reportedly showed high specificity and sensitivity.

There are 13 residues in the CDR3. V shed 8 bases and J shed 0 bases, with 10 bases lying between them. Germline V CDR1 and CDR2: MNHEY, SVGAGI. Amplification used 60 Vbeta primers and 13 Jbeta primers. The assay was immunoSEQ multiplex PCR, and TCRdb's table has in-frame clones only and misses some. This sample contains some 150,000 clones. Sequencing was done on a sample of PBMCs. The chain is built from TRBV6-5 and TRBJ1-1; D call uncertain. The sequence came from a man aged 35 to 55 in good health and CMV-seronegative. In DNA, the CDR3 is TGTGCCAGCTGCGGGCAGATGAACACTGAAGCTTTCTTT. Translated: CASCGQMNTEAFF.